These 13 T cell receptor beta chains were all obtained from the same sample, sequenced in a study of blood T cell repertoires in COVID-19 (TCRdb year 2020). The library came from the immunoSEQ multiplex PCR assay. Drawn from immuneACCESS, this table holds only the in-frame rearrangements with V and J called that TCRdb kept. Clones are partly lost; checked studies trace under half to an unresolved V gene and leave the rest unexplained. This sample is represented by some 240,000 clones; more than 65% of them were singletons. The ten largest clones add up to around 3.6% of the sample. Sequenced: PBMCs or T cells enriched from blood (not recorded which). All receptors come from a man aged 50 or older who had recovered from COVID-19.

The V gene is TRBV25-1, the J gene TRBJ2-1, with D unclear. Germline V CDR1 and CDR2: MGHDK, SYGVNS. The ends were cut back, 4 bases at V and 9 bases at J, with 7 bases in the middle. The CDR3 covers 11 residues. CDR3 in amino acids: CASSGQVEQFF. CDR3 coding DNA: TGTGCCAGCAGTGGGCAGGTTGAGCAGTTCTTC.

The rearrangement joins TRBV5-1 to TRBJ2-5; the D is unclear. Trimming stripped 1 base from V and 5 bases from J, with 6 bases between. The CDR3 length is 12 residues. Per germline, CDR1 SGHRS and CDR2 YFSETQ. CDR3: CASSLTSETQYF. As DNA, the CDR3 is TGCGCCAGCAGCTTGACCAGTGAGACCCAGTACTTC.

CDR3: CASRHSGVGEKLFF. The CDR3, as DNA: TGTGCCAGCAGACATTCGGGGGTGGGCGAAAAACTGTTTTTT. This chain uses TRBV27 with TRBJ1-4, with D maybe TRBD1 (5 bases). This CDR3 has 14 amino acids. V lost 6 bases to trimming and J lost 8 bases, with 16 bases between them. Germline lookup yields CDR1 MNHEY and CDR2 SMNVEV (reference sequence).

The rearrangement uses TRBV19 and TRBJ2-7; a weak D match, TRBD1 (5 bases). The CDR3 is 11 residues long. The ends were cut back, 10 bases at V and 2 bases at J, with 9 bases in the middle. In germline, CDR1 is LNHDA, CDR2 SQIVND (reference sequence). CDR3 bases: TGTGCCACAAGACAGACCTACGAGCAGTACTTC. Its translation: CATRQTYEQYF.

V gene TRBV6-5 combines with J gene TRBJ1-2, with D tentatively TRBD1 (6 bases). This CDR3 has 15 residues. Trimming removed 0 bases at V and 4 bases at J, with 12 bases between. The germline gives CDR1 MNHEY, CDR2 SVGAGI. CDR3 in DNA: TGTGCCAGCAGTTACTCGACAGGAAGCGCCTATGGCTACACCTTC. As protein: CASSYSTGSAYGYTF.

This sequence joins TRBV3-1 (or the pseudogene TRBV3-2) and TRBJ2-4; 8 nucleotides line up with TRBD2. Germline V CDR1 and CDR2: LGHDT, YNNKEL (reference sequence). After removal of 4 bases from V and 5 bases from J, the junction contained 10 bases not matched to a gene. The CDR3 length is 16 residues. In DNA, the CDR3 is TGTGCCAGCAGCCCTTTTCAAACTAGCGGTGAAAACATTCAGTACTTC. As protein: CASSPFQTSGENIQYF.

This clone came up a few times. The V gene is TRBV7-9, the J gene TRBJ1-1; D is undetermined. CDR3 length: 14 residues. V was cut by 3 bases and J by 1 base, with 9 bases left in between. CDR1 is SEHNR, CDR2 FQNEAQ, per germline (reference sequence). CDR3 in amino acids: CASSFERRNTEAFF. CDR3 DNA sequence: TGTGCCAGCAGCTTTGAGAGAAGGAACACTGAAGCTTTCTTT.

This clone was observed a single time. The chain is built from TRBV18 and TRBJ2-5; the match to TRBD2 covers 9 bases. The CDR3 consists of 16 residues. V shed 7 bases, J shed 5 bases, and the junction held 14 bases outside the gene matches. The germline V gene has CDR1 KGHSH and CDR2 LQKENI. In DNA, the CDR3 is TGTGCCAGCTACCACGGGGCTAGCGGGAATGAGGAGACCCAGTACTTC. This gives the protein CASYHGASGNEETQYF.

This chain uses TRBV5-4 with TRBJ1-2; TRBD1 matches at 7 bases. The CDR3 extends over 15 amino acids. CDR1 is SGHNT and CDR2 is YYREEE in the germline V gene (reference sequence). The V segment lost 0 bases and the J segment 4 bases; nucleotides outside the gene matches: 6. CDR3 sequence: CASSLEAGGLYGYTF. Here the CDR3 DNA reads TGTGCCAGCAGCTTGGAGGCAGGGGGGCTCTATGGCTACACCTTC.

This sequence joins TRBV4-2 and TRBJ2-1; possible D gene TRBD2, 5 bases. Trimming pared 2 bases from V and 0 bases from J, leaving 14 bases between. The CDR3 loop spans 17 amino acids. Germline-derived CDR1 and CDR2 are LGHNA and YNFKEQ. The CDR3 protein is CASSQFEGPSSYNEQFF. The CDR3 DNA follows: TGTGCCAGCAGCCAATTTGAGGGCCCTAGCTCCTACAATGAGCAGTTCTTC.

This clone appeared a single time. The chain couples TRBV7-2 to TRBJ1-3; 9 bases map to TRBD1. The CDR3 length is 16 residues. V lost 1 base to trimming and J lost 1 base; unmatched junction nucleotides: 2. Looked up from germline, CDR1 is SGHTA and CDR2 is FQGNSA. CDR3 bases: TGTGCCAGCAGCTTAGTCGGGACAGGGTCTGGAAACACCATATATTTT. Translation gives CASSLVGTGSGNTIYF.

The chain has TRBV2 and TRBJ1-2; 8 bases line up with TRBD1. Germline CDR1 is SNHLY and CDR2 is FYNNEI. CDR3 length: 12 amino acids. With 7 bases clipped from V and 4 bases from J, the junction kept 2 bases outside the gene matches. As DNA, the CDR3 is TGTGCCAGCACCACAGGGGGCTATGGCTACACCTTC. Protein sequence: CASTTGGYGYTF.

The chain links TRBV27 to TRBJ1-6; 7 positions match TRBD1. The germline CDR1 and CDR2 sequences are MNHEY and SMNVEV (reference sequence). This CDR3 comprises 18 residues. V gave up 5 bases and J gave up 5 bases; unmatched junction bases: 15. The CDR3: CASSTRQGSKVDNSPLHF. CDR3 sequence (DNA): TGTGCCAGCAGTACGCGACAGGGATCGAAGGTCGATAATTCACCCCTCCACTTT.